The clone carrying this T cell receptor (beta chain) was seen more than once but under ten times. As yet, its antigen is unknown. TCRdb ran MiXCR on the reads and lists one entry per CDR3 protein. The sample records about 140,000 distinct CDR3 sequences, about 6.5% being singletons. The CDR3 is 13 residues long. With V trimmed by 3 bases and J by 6 bases, 4 bases remained unmatched. Germline CDR1 reads SGHRS; CDR2 reads YFSETQ. The data derive from a study of T cell repertoires in cytomegalovirus infection. Whole-study context: Public TCR beta signature analysis indicated the presence of both CMV infection and matching HLA type.

Whole-study results and caveats: The cumulative frequency of public TCR beta families identified carriers of CMV plus the relevant HLA. There were HLA-C-restricted CMV-specific TCR beta clonotypes dominating the ex vivo response.

Material: PBMCs. The clonotype originates from a human donor in good health (CMV status not recorded). Some clones in this sample may be carry-over from other donors' samples. The V gene is TRBV5-1, the J gene TRBJ1-1, with 8 bases aligning to TRBD1. CDR3 protein: CASSSQGASEAFF. The CDR3, as DNA: TGCGCCAGCAGCTCTCAGGGGGCCTCTGAAGCTTTCTTT.